Detailed here is one T cell receptor beta chain. Its binding antigen is unknown. One base away there is no much larger clone; base qualities are not given. Each collaborating institution followed its own protocols to collect whole blood in K2EDTA tubes. For TCRbeta analysis, collaborators shipped samples as frozen whole blood, isolated PBMCs, or DNA extracted from either of those sample types. The data stem from a study of blood T cell repertoires in COVID-19 (dated by TCRdb to about 2020). For context, the study as a whole: Samples from collaborators originated in the United States, Italy and Spain and spanned both the acute and convalescent phases of COVID-19. The material from the prospective study consisted of cDNA or gDNA derived from T cells, B-cell-depleted T cells, or PBMCs. Subjects who had been exposed to COVID-19, were actively infected with it, or had recovered from it provided the deeply sampled blood TCRbeta repertoires that made up the dataset. The repertoires were released in a freely available public database meant as a resource for research on the immune response to SARS-CoV-2. The samples were drawn from two sources: the first 160 participants of the ongoing ImmuneRACE study, and 1,200 or so subjects contributed by 6 global collaborators. Sample metadata almost always included a de-identified subject ID, COVID-19 status, age in years and sex. Where available, HLA class I and class II types were taken from metadata supplied by the sample provider and were not determined by assay-based typing. Summary of the overall study and its limitations: The amount of clinical and demographic metadata varied by source and participant and was provided uncurated.

The immunoSEQ Assay, a bias-controlled multiplex PCR, was used to amplify TCRbeta CDR3 regions from genomic DNA. The original pipeline was this. The number of nucleated cells in each sample was estimated from the amplification of reference gene primers within the assay. Sequence reads were collapsed and filtered to measure the absolute abundance of every unique TCRbeta CDR3 rearrangement. Productive Simpson clonality was computed per sample as the square root of Simpson's diversity index over productive rearrangements. TCRdb retrieved this table from immuneACCESS and kept in-frame rearrangements only. Not all clones are present; in checked studies, unresolved V genes account for under half, and no reason is known for the remainder. V and J calls and clone size are given by that table; D and trimming were obtained from the DNA. The sample table records some 110,000 clones; 65% to 80% of these occur just once. The top ten clones comprise 19% of the sample.

The CDR3 has 13 amino acids, counting the end cysteine and phenylalanine. Solely the CDR3 DNA is kept, with 39 bases framed from the first base. V was cut back by 6 bases and J by 4 bases, leaving a gap of 10 bases between them. CDR1 and CDR2, per the germline V gene, are SNHLY and FYNNEI. Here the chain combines TRBV2 and TRBJ1-3; the D gene identity is not certain. This receptor was obtained from a woman in her seventies with acute or convalescent COVID-19. The sample comprised peripheral blood. The CDR3 amino acid sequence is: CASRGGVGNTIYF. At the DNA level, the sequence is TGTGCCAGCAGGGGCGGGGTCGGAAACACCATATATTTT.